These T cell receptor beta chains were read from a single sample in a study of T cell responses to AZD1222 COVID-19 vaccine. This table comes from immunoSEQ multiplex PCR, and its TCRdb copy is limited to in-frame clones, with some not included. The table includes about 160,000 clones, 94% detected once. The material sequenced was peripheral blood, taken on day 0 of AZD1222 vaccination. The receptors stem from an adult in good health. CDR3s leave out the opening cysteine and the closing phenylalanine or tryptophan.

CDR3aa,v_gene
ASSPMMGAGVEAF,TRBV19
ASSPVLGYGYT,TRBV28
ASSWRQGSNQPQH,TRBV6-5
AICRGALTSTDTQY,TRBV7-3
ASSLVGTRSTDTQY,TRBV5-5
ASSLGTGRSIYGYT,TRBV5-4
ASSFTENTEAF,TRBV11-2
ASSILGEIDEKLF,TRBV19
ASGWDSSFYGYT,TRBV6-5
ASSLVGVGGYGYT,TRBV7-2
ASSGTALTGELF,TRBV6-5
ASSVGGGGSNEQF,TRBV9
ASSNSDTYQPQH,TRBV19
ASSARGLNTEAF,TRBV28